The rows below give T cell receptor beta chains drawn from one sample of a study of blood T cell repertoires in COVID-19. The assay was immunoSEQ multiplex PCR, and TCRdb's table has in-frame clones only and misses some. The table has under 350,000 clones, 75% to 90% seen once; the top ten hold 3.5% to 5.5%. Sequenced material: peripheral blood. The receptors originated from a man in his sixties who had recovered from COVID-19. The CDR3 runs from the conserved cysteine through the conserved F or W. D genes are given only for firm matches. Not all rows give a size; the values are once, few, many and, for expanded clones, a class.

TGTGCCAGCAAGCCCGGGGCGGGGGGAGGGGGCTCGGCTTTCTTT,CASKPGAGGGGSAFF,TRBV28,TRBJ1-1,TRBD1,-
TGTGCCTGGGTTGGGGGACTAGCGGGGTACAATGAGCAGTTCTTC,CAWVGGLAGYNEQFF,TRBV30,TRBJ2-1,TRBD2,once
TGTGCCAGCAGCTTCCGACTAGCGGGGCGAAGATTT,CASSFRLAGRRF,TRBV5-6,TRBJ2-3,TRBD2,-
TGTGCCAGCAGCTTGAATCCTAGCACAGATACGCAGTATTTT,CASSLNPSTDTQYF,TRBV5-4,TRBJ2-3,-,-
TGCGCCTCTCTTTACGGGGAGCTGTTTTTT,CASLYGELFF,TRBV10-2,TRBJ2-2,-,-
TGTGCCAGCAGGGGTGAGAGGATTATTGTGGCCCCCGGGGAGCTGTTTTTT,CASRGERIIVAPGELFF,TRBV28,TRBJ2-2,-,once
TGTGCCAGCAGCCAAGCCGGGTTGAATTCACCCCTCCACTTT,CASSQAGLNSPLHF,TRBV4-2,TRBJ1-6,-,-
TGTGCCAGCAGCCCAAACAGGGTAGACACAGATACGCAGTATTTT,CASSPNRVDTDTQYF,TRBV14,TRBJ2-3,-,-
TGTGCCAGCAGCCCCCCCAGGATCGCGAACACCGGGGAGCTGTTTTTT,CASSPPRIANTGELFF,TRBV3-1/TRBV3-2,TRBJ2-2,-,-
TGTGCCAGCAGCAGAAATCTAGCGGCCACCGGGGAGCTGTTTTTT,CASSRNLAATGELFF,TRBV21-1,TRBJ2-2,-,-
TGTGCCAGCAGCGCCCGCCATAGCGGGGGGGGAGATACGCAGTATTTT,CASSARHSGGGDTQYF,TRBV9,TRBJ2-3,TRBD2,-
TGCGCCAGCAGCCCGGGACAGGCCGTACGTGGCTACACCTTC,CASSPGQAVRGYTF,TRBV5-1,TRBJ1-2,TRBD1,-
TGTGCCAGCAGTTACGGGGGCAGTAGCAATCAGCCCCAGCATTTT,CASSYGGSSNQPQHF,TRBV6-6,TRBJ1-5,-,few
TGTGCCAGCAGCCATAAGGGGAATTCCGGGGAGCAGTACTTC,CASSHKGNSGEQYF,TRBV11-1,TRBJ2-7,-,-
TGTGCCAGCAGCACCCTGCAGGGGAATACTGAAAAACTGTTTTTT,CASSTLQGNTEKLFF,TRBV5-6,TRBJ1-4,-,-
TGTGCCAGCAGCCAGGACAGCTCCTATAATTCACCCCTCCACTTT,CASSQDSSYNSPLHF,TRBV6-6,TRBJ1-6,-,few
TGTGCCAGCAGCCCGCGGACTGAAGTTAACTATGGCTACACCTTC,CASSPRTEVNYGYTF,TRBV5-8,TRBJ1-2,-,-
TGTGCCAGTTCCCGGGACAGGGGGAAGAATGAGCAGTTCTTC,CASSRDRGKNEQFF,TRBV2,TRBJ2-1,TRBD1,-
TGTGCCAGCAGCTTGGGTTTGGGAGACTCCTACAATGAGCAGTTCTTC,CASSLGLGDSYNEQFF,TRBV5-6,TRBJ2-1,-,-
TGTGCCAGCAGCTTTGGCGGGGGGGCGAATGAGCAGTTCTTC,CASSFGGGANEQFF,TRBV7-2,TRBJ2-1,TRBD2,-
TGTGCCAGCAGCTTAATAGGTCGGGGACTACAAGAGACCCAGTACTTC,CASSLIGRGLQETQYF,TRBV7-8,TRBJ2-5,TRBD2,-
TGTGCCAGCAGTTTTCAGGGGGCGGCCACTGAAGCTTTCTTT,CASSFQGAATEAFF,TRBV28,TRBJ1-1,TRBD1,-
TGTGCCACCAGTGAGGCTAGCAATCAGCCCCAGCATTTT,CATSEASNQPQHF,TRBV24-1,TRBJ1-5,-,-
TGTGCCTGGAGGAGGGTGAACACTGAAGCTTTCTTT,CAWRRVNTEAFF,TRBV30,TRBJ1-1,-,-
TGTGCCAGCAGACTTAGCGGGGGAGGAGGAGATACGCAGTATTTT,CASRLSGGGGDTQYF,TRBV6-5,TRBJ2-3,TRBD2,-
TGTGCCAGCAGTCCCCTCACCGGGGAGCTGTTTTTT,CASSPLTGELFF,TRBV6-5,TRBJ2-2,-,few
TGTGCCAGCATGAGTACAGGGGGTTTCTACGAGCAGTACTTC,CASMSTGGFYEQYF,TRBV6-5,TRBJ2-7,TRBD1,-
TGTGCCAGCAGCTTGTGGGGGCGGACCGGGGAGCTGTTTTTT,CASSLWGRTGELFF,TRBV7-8,TRBJ2-2,-,-
TGCGCCAGCAGTGAGTCTCGGGGTCGAAACACCATATATTTT,CASSESRGRNTIYF,TRBV10-1,TRBJ1-3,-,-
TGTGCCAGCTCACCACCGTCAGGGGGGAATTCACCCCTCCACTTT,CASSPPSGGNSPLHF,TRBV18,TRBJ1-6,TRBD1,-
TGTGCCAGCAGTTACTCGAGCCAGGGGAGTGGTCCCCAGCATTTT,CASSYSSQGSGPQHF,TRBV6-5,TRBJ1-5,-,-
TGTGCCACCAGCAGCGATCGGGGGGTCTCGGGCTACACCTTC,CATSSDRGVSGYTF,TRBV15,TRBJ1-2,-,-
TGTGCCTGGAGTGTACTGGGGCAGGGGCTTCTCGGAGCTTTCTTT,CAWSVLGQGLLGAFF,TRBV30,TRBJ1-1,-,-